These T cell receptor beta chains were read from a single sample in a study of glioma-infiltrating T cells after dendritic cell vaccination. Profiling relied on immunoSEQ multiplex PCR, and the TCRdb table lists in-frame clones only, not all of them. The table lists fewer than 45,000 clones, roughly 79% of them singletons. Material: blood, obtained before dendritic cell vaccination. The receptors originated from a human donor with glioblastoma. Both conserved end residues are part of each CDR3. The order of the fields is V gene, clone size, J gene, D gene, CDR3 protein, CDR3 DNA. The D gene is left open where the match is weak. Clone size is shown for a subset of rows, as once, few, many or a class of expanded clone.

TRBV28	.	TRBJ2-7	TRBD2	CASSLGGYEQYF	TGTGCCAGCAGTTTGGGGGGGTACGAGCAGTACTTC
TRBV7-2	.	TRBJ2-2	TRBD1	CASSIYRGVGELFF	TGTGCCAGCAGCATATACAGGGGAGTCGGGGAGCTGTTTTTT
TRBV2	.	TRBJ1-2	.	CASSPEAEVYGYTF	TGTGCCAGCAGCCCGGAGGCAGAGGTCTATGGCTACACCTTC
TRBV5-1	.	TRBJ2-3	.	CASSLLGAADTQYF	TGCGCCAGCAGCTTATTGGGGGCTGCAGATACGCAGTATTTT
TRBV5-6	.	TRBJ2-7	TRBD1	CASSLSRIRGQKSYEQYF	TGTGCCAGCAGCTTGTCAAGGATCAGGGGGCAAAAATCCTACGAGCAGTACTTC
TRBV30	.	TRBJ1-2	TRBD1	CAWSRQGSYYGYTF	TGTGCCTGGAGCAGACAGGGAAGTTACTATGGCTACACCTTC
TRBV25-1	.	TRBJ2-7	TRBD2	CANVAGGFYEQYF	TGTGCCAACGTAGCGGGGGGTTTTTACGAGCAGTACTTC
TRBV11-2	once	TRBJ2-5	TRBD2	CASSYRGLRSSGAGETQYF	TGTGCCAGCAGCTATAGGGGGCTTAGGTCTAGCGGGGCAGGAGAGACCCAGTACTTC
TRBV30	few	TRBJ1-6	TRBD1	CALLRDRVSPLHF	TGTGCCTTACTCCGGGACAGGGTTTCACCCCTCCACTTT
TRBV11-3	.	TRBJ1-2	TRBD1	CASSTGTGVGIWKASYTF	TGTGCCAGCAGCACCGGGACAGGGGTCGGGATATGGAAGGCTAGCTACACCTTC
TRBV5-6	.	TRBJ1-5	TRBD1	CASSLAGGGQPQHF	TGTGCCAGCAGCTTAGCAGGGGGTGGCCAGCCCCAGCATTTT
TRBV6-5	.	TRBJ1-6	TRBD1	CASSRRQGTISPLHF	TGTGCCAGCAGTCGCCGACAGGGGACGATTTCACCCCTCCACTTT
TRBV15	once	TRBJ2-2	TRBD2	CATSRDRASGGLGELFF	TGTGCCACCAGCAGAGATAGGGCTAGCGGGGGCCTCGGGGAGCTGTTTTTT
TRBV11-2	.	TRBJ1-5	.	CASSGPPGGASNQPQHF	TGTGCCAGCAGCGGACCTCCGGGTGGGGCTAGCAATCAGCCCCAGCATTTT
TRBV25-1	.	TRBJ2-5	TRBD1	CASRKQGFGETQYF	TGTGCCAGCAGAAAACAGGGGTTTGGAGAGACCCAGTACTTC
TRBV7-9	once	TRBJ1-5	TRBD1	CASSASRGPGNQPQHF	TGTGCCAGCAGCGCCTCCAGGGGGCCTGGCAATCAGCCCCAGCATTTT
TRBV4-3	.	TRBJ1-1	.	CASSQERENTEAFF	TGCGCCAGCAGCCAAGAACGAGAGAACACTGAAGCTTTCTTT
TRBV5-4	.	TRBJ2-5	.	CASSSEKETQYF	TGTGCCAGCAGCAGTGAGAAGGAGACCCAGTACTTC
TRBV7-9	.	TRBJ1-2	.	CASSLGSDYTF	TGTGCCAGCAGCTTAGGTTCAGACTACACCTTC